A single T cell receptor (beta chain) is shown here with its context. This clonotype has only a few counts. The target of this receptor is not known. No base-level quality is on record; no much larger clone is a single base apart. The data stem from a study of early T cells in non-severe SARS-CoV-2 infection (dated by TCRdb to about 2021). For context, the study as a whole: Because TCR sequencing relied on bulk RNA taken from unsorted whole blood, pairing of alpha and beta chains was not possible. What the work shows at the level of the full study, not this receptor alone: VDJdb matching was skewed toward anti-spike CD8 responses, so virus-specific expansions were likely underestimated and private and CD4 specificities were missed.

The study was a case-control design nested within a healthcare worker cohort in London, UK, with weekly nasopharyngeal swab PCR tests and blood sampling. Healthcare workers were enrolled in the week of the UK lockdown, from 23 to 31 March 2020, and were followed every week for up to roughly 16 weeks. The germline V gene (reference sequence) sets CDR1 to DFQATT and CDR2 to SNEGSKA. V gives up 5 bases and J gives up 8 bases, and the segment between their germline ends measures 9 bases. CDR3 length: 10 amino acids, cysteine to phenylalanine. Just the 30-base CDR3 DNA is kept, in frame starting at base 1. The library was generated by 5' RACE. Sequencing instrument: NextSeq 500. In the TCR library protocol, unique molecular identifiers were attached to individual cDNA molecules to correct for PCR bias and sequencing error. Both TCR alpha and beta chains were sequenced, and tight co-correlation was observed between alpha and beta sequence abundances in each sample. The source study handled its data this way. V gene, J gene and CDR3 annotation of TCR sequences was performed with Decombinator V4. TCRs were defined as expanded if a significant change between any two time points was detected under a Poisson model with p below 0.0001. TCR abundances were normalised to the total number of TCRs sequenced in each sample and reported as counts per million. MAIT TCRs were defined by TRAV1-2 paired with TRAJ12, TRAJ20 or TRAJ33, and iNKT TCRs by TRAV10 paired with TRAJ18. A search of VDJdb, accessed on 1 November 2021, was run for TCRs annotated to CMV, EBV and SARS-CoV-2, with TCRs annotated for multiple antigens excluded. TCRdb redid the processing of the public reads, applying fastp at Q25 and MiXCR, and retained in-frame beta chains. Duplicate CDR3 protein sequences are folded into a single record with the most common DNA and genes. TCRdb assigned the V and J calls; the authors' analysis was not used. This sample comprises tens of thousands of distinct CDR3 sequences, around a sixth of them detected only once. The biggest ten clones account for about 5% of the sample.

The chain uses TRBV20-1 and TRBJ1-1; TRBD1 is possibly the D segment (5 matching bases). The sample in question was whole blood, obtained at baseline. This receptor was obtained from an adult who was a healthcare worker with PCR-confirmed SARS-CoV-2 infection or an uninfected control (not recorded which). The CDR3 amino acid sequence is: CSALRQEAFF. The nucleotide sequence reads TGCAGTGCTCTTCGACAGGAAGCTTTCTTT.